The clone carrying this TCR beta chain was observed a few times. The V gene lost 4 bases and the J gene lost 0 bases, with 3 bases spanning the gap. Germline assignment: CDR1 WSHSY and CDR2 SAAADI. The CDR3 covers 12 residues. These data are taken from a study of blood T cell repertoires in COVID-19. TCRdb's copy holds only in-frame clones and misses some; the assay was immunoSEQ multiplex PCR. The profile shows approximately 270,000 clones, around 93% of them singletons. V is TRBV10-2 and J is TRBJ1-1; D not resolved. Material for sequencing was PBMCs or T cells enriched from blood (not recorded which). This TCR was recovered from a man aged 35-49 years who had been exposed to COVID-19. The CDR3 region is CASSAVNTEAFF. The CDR3 coding sequence is TGCGCCAGCAGTGCAGTGAACACTGAAGCTTTCTTT.